This T cell receptor (beta chain) is from a study of shared clonotypes between healthy human individuals. Overall study findings and caveats: Relative to their counterparts shared across all four donors, non-shared clonotypes exhibited diminished generation probabilities. Memory subsets had estimated richness that was generally smaller than that of naive subsets.

The CDR3 has 17 residues. V lost 1 base and J lost 0, with 15 bases in between. Germline loops: CDR1 MNHNS, CDR2 SASEGT. Assay used: immunoSEQ multiplex PCR; TCRdb lists only in-frame clones, some missing. The sample has about 2,500,000 clones, over 85% seen once. The split of CD4+ cells yielded CD45RA+ naive and CD45RA-negative memory subsets. For this clone: Its cognate antigen is unknown.

The V and J genes are TRBV6-1 and TRBJ1-2; D remains unclear. The sequence derives from a man between 18 and 29 years old in good health. The sequencing input was naive CD4+ T cells sorted from blood. Subset: CD45RA+ positively selected. The CDR3 DNA sequence: TGTGCCAGCAGTGAAGGTGTAGTGATTCGGTCTAACTATGGCTACACCTTC. Translating it yields CASSEGVVIRSNYGYTF.